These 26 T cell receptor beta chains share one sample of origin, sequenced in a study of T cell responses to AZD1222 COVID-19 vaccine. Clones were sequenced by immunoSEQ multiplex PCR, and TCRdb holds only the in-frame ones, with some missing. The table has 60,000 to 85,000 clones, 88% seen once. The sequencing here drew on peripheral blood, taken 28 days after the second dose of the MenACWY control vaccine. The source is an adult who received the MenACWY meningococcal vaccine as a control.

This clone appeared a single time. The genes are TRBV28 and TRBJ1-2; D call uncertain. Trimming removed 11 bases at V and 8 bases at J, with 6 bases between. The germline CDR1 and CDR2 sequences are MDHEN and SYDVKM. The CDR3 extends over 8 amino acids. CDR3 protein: CARRGYTF. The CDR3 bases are TGTGCCCGGAGGGGCTACACCTTC.

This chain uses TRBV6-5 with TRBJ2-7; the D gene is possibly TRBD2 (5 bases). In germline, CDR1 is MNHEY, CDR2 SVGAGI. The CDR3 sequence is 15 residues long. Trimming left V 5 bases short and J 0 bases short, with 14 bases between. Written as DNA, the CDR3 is TGTGCCAGCAGTCGTTCTAGCCATAGCTCCTACGAGCAGTACTTC. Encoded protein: CASSRSSHSSYEQYF.

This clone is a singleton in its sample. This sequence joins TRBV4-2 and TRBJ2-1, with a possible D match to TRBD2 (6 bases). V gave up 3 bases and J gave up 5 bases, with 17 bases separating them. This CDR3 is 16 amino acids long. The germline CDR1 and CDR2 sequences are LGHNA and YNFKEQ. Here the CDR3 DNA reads TGTGCCAGCAGCCAGTCTGCCGGACTACTGAACAATGAGCAGTTCTTC. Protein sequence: CASSQSAGLLNNEQFF.

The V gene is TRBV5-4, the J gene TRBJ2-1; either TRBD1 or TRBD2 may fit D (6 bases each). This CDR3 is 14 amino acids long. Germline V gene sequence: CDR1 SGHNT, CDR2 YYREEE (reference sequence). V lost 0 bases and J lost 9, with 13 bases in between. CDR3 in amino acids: CASSLVLGGGEQFF. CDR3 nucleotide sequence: TGTGCCAGCAGCTTGGTGTTGGGGGGCGGTGAGCAGTTCTTC.

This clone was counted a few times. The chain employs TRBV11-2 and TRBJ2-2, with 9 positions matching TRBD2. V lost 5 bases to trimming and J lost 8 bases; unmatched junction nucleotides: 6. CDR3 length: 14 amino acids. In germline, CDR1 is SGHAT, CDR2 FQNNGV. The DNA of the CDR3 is TGTGCCAGCAGCATCGGGACTAGCTCGGGGGAGCTGTTTTTT. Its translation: CASSIGTSSGELFF.

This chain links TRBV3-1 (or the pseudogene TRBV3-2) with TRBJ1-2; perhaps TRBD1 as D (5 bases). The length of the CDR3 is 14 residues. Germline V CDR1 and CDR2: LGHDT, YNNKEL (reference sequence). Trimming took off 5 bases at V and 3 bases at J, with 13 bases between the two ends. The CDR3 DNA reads TGTGCCAGCAGCTTGGACCCAGGGTACTATGGCTACACCTTC. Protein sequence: CASSLDPGYYGYTF.

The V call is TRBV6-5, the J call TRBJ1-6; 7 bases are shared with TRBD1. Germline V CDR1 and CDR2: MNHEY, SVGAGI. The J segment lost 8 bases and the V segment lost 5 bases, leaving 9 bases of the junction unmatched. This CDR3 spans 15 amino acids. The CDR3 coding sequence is TGTGCCAGCAGTCGAGAGACAGGGACACATTCACCCCTCCACTTT. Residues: CASSRETGTHSPLHF.

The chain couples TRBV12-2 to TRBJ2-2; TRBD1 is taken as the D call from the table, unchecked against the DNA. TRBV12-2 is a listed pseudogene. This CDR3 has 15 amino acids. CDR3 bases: TGTGCAAGTCGCTTAGAGCAGGGAAGCCCCGGGGAGCTGTTTTTT. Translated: CASRLEQGSPGELFF.

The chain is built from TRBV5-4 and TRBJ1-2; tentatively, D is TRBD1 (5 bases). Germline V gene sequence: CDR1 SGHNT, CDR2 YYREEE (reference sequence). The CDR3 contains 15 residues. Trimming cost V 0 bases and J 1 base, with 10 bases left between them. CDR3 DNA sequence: TGTGCCAGCAGCTTGGGGGGCGAGGGTAACTATGGCTACACCTTC. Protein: CASSLGGEGNYGYTF.

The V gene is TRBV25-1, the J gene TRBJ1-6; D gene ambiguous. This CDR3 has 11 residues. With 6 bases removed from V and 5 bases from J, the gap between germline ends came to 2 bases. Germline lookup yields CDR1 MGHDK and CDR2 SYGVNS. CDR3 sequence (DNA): TGTGCCAGCAGAAATAATTCACCCCTCCACTTT. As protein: CASRNNSPLHF.

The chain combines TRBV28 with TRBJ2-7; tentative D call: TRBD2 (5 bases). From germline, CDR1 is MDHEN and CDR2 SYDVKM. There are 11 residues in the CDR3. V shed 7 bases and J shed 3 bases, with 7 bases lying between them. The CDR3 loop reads CASNRDYEQYF. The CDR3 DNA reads TGTGCCAGCAATCGGGACTACGAGCAGTACTTC.

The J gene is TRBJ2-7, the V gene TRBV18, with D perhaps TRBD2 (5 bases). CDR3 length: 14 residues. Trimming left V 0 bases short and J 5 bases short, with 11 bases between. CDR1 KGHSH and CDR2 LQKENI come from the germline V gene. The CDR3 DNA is TGTGCCAGCTCACCACCGAGTTACGGGGACGAGCAGTACTTC. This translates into CASSPPSYGDEQYF.

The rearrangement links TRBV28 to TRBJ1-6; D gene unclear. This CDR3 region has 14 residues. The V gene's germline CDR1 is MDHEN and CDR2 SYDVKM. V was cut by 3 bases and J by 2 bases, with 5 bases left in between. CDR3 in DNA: TGTGCCAGCAGTTTGGAAACCTATAATTCACCCCTCCACTTT. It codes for CASSLETYNSPLHF.

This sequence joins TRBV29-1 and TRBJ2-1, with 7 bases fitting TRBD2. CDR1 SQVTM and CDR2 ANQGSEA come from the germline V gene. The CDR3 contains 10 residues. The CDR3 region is CNAGDNEQFF. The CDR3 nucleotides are TGCAACGCGGGGGACAATGAGCAGTTCTTC.

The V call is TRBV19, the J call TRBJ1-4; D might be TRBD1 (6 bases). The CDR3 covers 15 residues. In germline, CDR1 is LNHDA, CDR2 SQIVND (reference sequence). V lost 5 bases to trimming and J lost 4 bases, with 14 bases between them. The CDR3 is CASSERQVDNEKLFF. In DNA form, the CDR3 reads TGTGCCAGTAGTGAGCGACAGGTCGATAATGAAAAACTGTTTTTT.

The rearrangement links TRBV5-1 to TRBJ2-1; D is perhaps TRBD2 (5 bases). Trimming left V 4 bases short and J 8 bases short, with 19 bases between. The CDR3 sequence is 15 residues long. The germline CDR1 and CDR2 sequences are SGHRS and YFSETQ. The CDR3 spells CASSPGPSEVDEQFF. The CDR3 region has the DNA TGCGCCAGCAGCCCCGGCCCTTCGGAGGTCGATGAGCAGTTCTTC.

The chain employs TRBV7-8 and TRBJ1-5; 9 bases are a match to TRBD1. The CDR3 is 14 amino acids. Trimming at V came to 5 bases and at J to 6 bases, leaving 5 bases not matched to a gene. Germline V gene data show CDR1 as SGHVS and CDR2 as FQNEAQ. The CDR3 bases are TGTGCCAGCAGCGTGACAGGGGGAATTCAGCCCCAGCATTTT. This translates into CASSVTGGIQPQHF.

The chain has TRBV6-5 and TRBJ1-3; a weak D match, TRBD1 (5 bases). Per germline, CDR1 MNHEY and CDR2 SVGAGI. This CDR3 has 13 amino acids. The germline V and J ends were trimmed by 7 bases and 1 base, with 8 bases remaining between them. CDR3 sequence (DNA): TGTGCCAGCACCCGGGGGTCTGGAAACACCATATATTTT. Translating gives CASTRGSGNTIYF.

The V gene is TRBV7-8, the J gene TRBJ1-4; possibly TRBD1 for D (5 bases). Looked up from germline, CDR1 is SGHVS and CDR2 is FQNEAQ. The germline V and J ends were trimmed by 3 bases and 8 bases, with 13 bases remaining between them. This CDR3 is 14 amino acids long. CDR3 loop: CASSFAGVLEKLFF. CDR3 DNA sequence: TGTGCCAGCAGCTTCGCGGGGGTACTCGAAAAACTGTTTTTT.

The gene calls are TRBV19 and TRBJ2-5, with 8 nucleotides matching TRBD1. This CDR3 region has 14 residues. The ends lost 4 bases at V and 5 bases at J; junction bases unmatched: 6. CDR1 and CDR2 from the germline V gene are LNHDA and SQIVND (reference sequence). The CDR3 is CASSSGQGPETQYF. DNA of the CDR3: TGTGCCAGTAGTAGCGGACAGGGACCGGAGACCCAGTACTTC.

CDR3 DNA sequence: TGTGCCAGCAGCGTAGACAGGGGGCCGAACACTGAAGCTTTCTTT. Encoded protein: CASSVDRGPNTEAFF. J is TRBJ1-1 and V is TRBV9; 9 nucleotides match TRBD1. V shed 0 bases, J shed 1 base, and the junction held 1 base outside the gene matches. The length of the CDR3 is 15 residues. The germline CDR1 and CDR2 sequences are SGDLS and YYNGEE.

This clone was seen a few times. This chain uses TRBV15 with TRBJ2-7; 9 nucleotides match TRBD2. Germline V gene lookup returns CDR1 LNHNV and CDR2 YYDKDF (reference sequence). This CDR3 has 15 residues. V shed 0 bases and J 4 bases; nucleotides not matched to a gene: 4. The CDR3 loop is CATSREEAGGYEQYF. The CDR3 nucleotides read TGTGCCACCAGCAGAGAGGAAGCGGGGGGTTACGAGCAGTACTTC.

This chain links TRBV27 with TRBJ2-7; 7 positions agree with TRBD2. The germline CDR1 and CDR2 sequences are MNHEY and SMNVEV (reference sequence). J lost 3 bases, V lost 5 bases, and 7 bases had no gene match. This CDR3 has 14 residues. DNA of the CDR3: TGTGCCAGCAGTGCGTCTAGCGGCAACTACGAGCAGTACTTC. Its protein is CASSASSGNYEQYF.

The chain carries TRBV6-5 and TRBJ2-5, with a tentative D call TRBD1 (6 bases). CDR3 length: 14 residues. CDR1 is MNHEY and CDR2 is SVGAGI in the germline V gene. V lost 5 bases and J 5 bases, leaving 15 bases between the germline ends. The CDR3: CASSRTERGETQYF. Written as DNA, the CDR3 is TGTGCCAGCAGTCGGACTGAAAGGGGGGAGACCCAGTACTTC.

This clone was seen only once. The CDR3 DNA is TGTGCCAGTAGTATACCGGTACGGGCATCAGCCAAAAACATTCAGTACTTC. It is translated as CASSIPVRASAKNIQYF. The chain links TRBV19 to TRBJ2-4; no firm D call. CDR1 and CDR2 (germline): LNHDA, SQIVND (reference sequence). Trimming removed 2 bases from V and 0 bases from J, with 14 bases in between. CDR3 size: 17 residues.

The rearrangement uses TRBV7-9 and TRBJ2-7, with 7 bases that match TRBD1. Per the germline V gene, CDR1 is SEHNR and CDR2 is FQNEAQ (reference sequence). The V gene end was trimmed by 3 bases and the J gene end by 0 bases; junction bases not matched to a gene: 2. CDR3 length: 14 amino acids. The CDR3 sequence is CASSFGQASYEQYF. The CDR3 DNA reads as TGTGCCAGCAGCTTTGGACAGGCCTCCTACGAGCAGTACTTC. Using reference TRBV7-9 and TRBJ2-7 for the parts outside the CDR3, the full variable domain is DTGVSQNPRHKITKRGQNVTFRCDPISEHNRLYWYRQTLGQGPEFLTYFQNEAQLEKSRLLSDRFSAERPKGSFSTLEIQRTEQGDSAMYLCASSFGQASYEQYFGPGTRLTVT.